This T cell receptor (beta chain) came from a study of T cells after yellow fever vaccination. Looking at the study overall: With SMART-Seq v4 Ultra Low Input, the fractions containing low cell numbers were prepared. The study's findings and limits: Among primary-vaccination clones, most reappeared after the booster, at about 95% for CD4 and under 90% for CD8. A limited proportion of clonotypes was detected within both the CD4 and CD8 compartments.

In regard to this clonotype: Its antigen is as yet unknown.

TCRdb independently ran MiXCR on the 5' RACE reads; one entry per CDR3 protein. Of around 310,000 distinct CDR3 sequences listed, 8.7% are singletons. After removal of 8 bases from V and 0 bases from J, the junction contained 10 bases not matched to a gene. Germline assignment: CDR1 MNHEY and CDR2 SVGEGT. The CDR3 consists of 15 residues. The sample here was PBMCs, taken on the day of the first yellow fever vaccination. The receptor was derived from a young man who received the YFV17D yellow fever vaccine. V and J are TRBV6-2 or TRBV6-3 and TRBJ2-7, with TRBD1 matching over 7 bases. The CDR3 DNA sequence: TGTGCCAGCGAGGACCGGACAGGTGACTCCTACGAGCAGTACTTC. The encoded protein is CASEDRTGDSYEQYF.